These 27 T cell receptor beta chains were sequenced from one sample in a study of T cells in Graves' hyperthyroidism and ophthalmopathy. TCR beta CDR3 region amplification was performed from RNA transcripts. A first-round RT-PCR of the TCR CDR3 used the HTBI primer set. TCRdb re-analysed the multiplex PCR reads in MiXCR, keeping a single row per CDR3 protein. This sample has 300,000 to 450,000 distinct CDR3 sequences; approximately 17% occur once, and the top ten carry 35% to 50%. Material for sequencing was blood. The receptors here all came from a man aged 18 to 30 with Graves' ophthalmopathy.

The chain has TRBV12-3 or TRBV12-4 and TRBJ2-5; D might be TRBD1 (6 bases). With 8 bases removed from V and 3 bases from J, the gap between germline ends came to 19 bases. This CDR3 has 15 residues. In DNA, the CDR3 is TGTGCCAGCGGGTTATCCGGGACAAAAAAAGAGACCCAGTACTTC. Protein product: CASGLSGTKKETQYF.

This clonotype was detected ten times or more. Here the CDR3 DNA reads TGTGCCAGCAGTCGGACAGGGGCGAACACTGAAGCTTTCTTT. This encodes CASSRTGANTEAFF. The V and J genes are TRBV2 and TRBJ1-1; 9 bases are a match to TRBD1. This CDR3 comprises 14 residues. Per the germline V gene, CDR1 is SNHLY and CDR2 is FYNNEI. V lost 5 bases, J lost 1 base, and 2 bases stayed unmatched. The full variable domain, in which reference TRBV2 and TRBJ1-1 provide the parts outside the CDR3, is EPEVTQTPSHQVTQMGQEVILRCVPISNHLYFYWYRQILGQKVEFLVSFYNNEISEKSEIFDDQFSVERPDGSNFTLKIRSTKLEDSAMYFCASSRTGANTEAFFGQGTRLTVV.

This clonotype was observed many times. One junction end does not reproduce the germline sequence, and a read error may be involved. The chain carries TRBV7-7 and TRBJ2-3, with D possibly being TRBD1 or TRBD2 (5 bases each). Germline V gene sequence: CDR1 SSHAT, CDR2 FNYEAQ (reference sequence). CDR3 length: 16 amino acids. The CDR3 nucleotides read TGTGCTAGCAGCTTAGCCGGGGCGGACAACACAGATACGCAGTATTTT. This sequence encodes CASSLAGADNTDTQYF.

This clonotype was counted ten times or more. The chain couples TRBV2 to TRBJ2-7; no firm D call. V was trimmed by 5 bases and J by 6 bases, leaving 8 bases between them. Germline CDR1 reads SNHLY; CDR2 reads FYNNEI. This CDR3 contains 11 residues. CDR3 nucleotide sequence: TGTGCCAGCAGTTTTGGCACCGAGCAGTACTTC. Translated, it gives CASSFGTEQYF. Full variable domain (missing parts from reference TRBV2 and TRBJ2-7): EPEVTQTPSHQVTQMGQEVILRCVPISNHLYFYWYRQILGQKVEFLVSFYNNEISEKSEIFDDQFSVERPDGSNFTLKIRSTKLEDSAMYFCASSFGTEQYFGPGTRLTVT.

The chain joins TRBV5-1 to TRBJ2-7; 7 nucleotides match TRBD1. V dropped 4 bases and J dropped 3; count of bases not matched to a gene: 10. This CDR3 has 15 residues. Germline CDR1 and CDR2: SGHRS and YFSETQ. The CDR3 DNA reads as TGCGCCAGCAGCGCACGGACAGGACTCAACTACGAGCAGTACTTC. Encoded protein: CASSARTGLNYEQYF.

This clonotype appeared a few times. This chain uses TRBV9 with TRBJ2-3, with 7 bases that match TRBD2. This CDR3 has 15 amino acids. V lost 2 bases and J lost 2; bases outside the gene matches: 5. The germline CDR1 and CDR2 sequences are SGDLS and YYNGEE. CDR3 in amino acids: CASSVTSESTDTQYF. CDR3 DNA sequence: TGTGCCAGCAGCGTCACTAGCGAGTCCACAGATACGCAGTATTTT.

This clonotype was counted ten times or more. The CDR3 sequence is CASSARTNTEAFF. The CDR3 region has the DNA TGTGCCAGCAGCGCACGAACGAACACTGAAGCTTTCTTT. The chain recombines TRBV11-2 with TRBJ1-1; D gene uncertain. In germline, CDR1 is SGHAT, CDR2 FQNNGV. The germline V and J ends were trimmed by 5 bases and 1 base, with 8 bases remaining between them. The CDR3 runs 13 residues.

This chain connects TRBV9 to TRBJ2-5; no clear D. Per germline, CDR1 SGDLS and CDR2 YYNGEE. V was cut by 1 base and J by 5 bases, with 9 bases left in between. The CDR3 extends over 13 amino acids. This CDR3 reads CASSVNVGETQYF. The CDR3 DNA is TGTGCCAGCAGCGTAAATGTTGGGGAGACCCAGTACTTC.

As concerns this clonotype: This clone may be a read error of a much larger clone one base away. The rearrangement joins TRBV11-2 to TRBJ2-1; D possibly corresponds to TRBD1 (5 bases). CDR1 SGHAT and CDR2 FQNNGV come from the germline V gene. The CDR3 is 12 residues long. Trimming pared 3 bases from V and 11 bases from J, leaving 11 bases between. The CDR3 loop reads CASSLDNSKQFF. The CDR3 DNA sequence: TGTGCCAGCAGCTTGGACAACTCCAAGCAGTTCTTC.

This clonotype was counted only a few times. This sequence joins TRBV7-9 and TRBJ1-3; weak D call: TRBD1 (5 bases). The CDR3 consists of 16 residues. Germline V lookup: CDR1 SEHNR, CDR2 FQNEAQ (reference sequence). V was clipped by 3 bases and J by 1 base, with 13 bases between them. The CDR3: CASSFGTAGSGNTIYF. The CDR3 region has the DNA TGTGCCAGCAGCTTCGGGACCGCCGGTTCTGGAAACACCATATATTTT.

The sample holds many counts of this clonotype. V usage is TRBV24-1 and J usage is TRBJ2-7; TRBD2 might be the D (5 bases). Germline V gene data show CDR1 as KGHDR and CDR2 as SFDVKD. V was clipped by 7 bases and J by 6 bases, with 12 bases between them. This CDR3 is 12 amino acids long. The CDR3 spells CATRGPAGEQYF. In DNA form, the CDR3 reads TGTGCCACCAGGGGCCCGGCGGGCGAGCAGTACTTC.

This clonotype was detected many times. This rearrangement joins TRBV10-3 to TRBJ1-1; D gene unclear. V was cut by 8 bases and J by 8 bases, with 15 bases left in between. The CDR3 is made up of 12 amino acids. The germline gives CDR1 ENHRY, CDR2 SYGVKD. In nucleotides, the CDR3 is TGTGCCATCGGACCCAACCGTCAGGAAGCTTTCTTT. Translated, it gives CAIGPNRQEAFF.

This rearrangement joins TRBV2 to TRBJ1-1, with D unclear. The CDR3 is 14 amino acids. Trimming removed 1 base at V and 4 bases at J, with 10 bases between. Germline CDR1 and CDR2: SNHLY and FYNNEI. Here the CDR3 reads CASSEVPRGTEAFF. For the CDR3, the DNA is TGTGCCAGCAGTGAAGTACCGCGGGGCACTGAAGCTTTCTTT.

The CDR3 region is CASSQRLDGWGYNEQFF. The DNA for the CDR3 is TGTGCCAGCAGCCAACGCCTCGACGGGTGGGGTTACAATGAGCAGTTCTTC. The gene calls are TRBV14 and TRBJ2-1, with D uncertain. V dropped 2 bases and J dropped 4 bases, with 18 bases sitting between them. Germline V CDR1 and CDR2: SGHDN, FVKESK. The CDR3 is made up of 17 amino acids.

This clonotype was recorded at least ten times. The rearrangement joins TRBV7-9 to TRBJ2-3; 7 bases line up with TRBD1. CDR1 is SEHNR and CDR2 is FQNEAQ in the germline V gene (reference sequence). This CDR3 is 14 amino acids long. The ends lost 5 bases at V and 2 bases at J; junction bases unmatched: 4. DNA for the CDR3: TGTGCCAGCAGCCCGGACAGGTACACAGATACGCAGTATTTT. Protein sequence: CASSPDRYTDTQYF.

Ten or more counts support this clonotype. The chain employs TRBV12-3 or TRBV12-4 and TRBJ2-3; D remains ambiguous. The CDR3 spans 14 residues. The V end was cut by 5 bases, the J end by 4 bases, with 13 bases between. CDR3 protein: CASSPTSLADTQYF. CDR3 in DNA: TGTGCCAGCAGTCCCACCAGTCTCGCAGATACGCAGTATTTT.

At least ten counts were recorded for this clonotype. The chain uses TRBV5-1 and TRBJ2-3; no firm D call. V was shortened by 0 bases and J by 1 base, with 12 bases between the two germline ends. Germline loops: CDR1 SGHRS, CDR2 YFSETQ. The CDR3 runs 16 residues. The CDR3 DNA sequence: TGCGCCAGCAGCTTGGAAGGGAAACGAGGCACAGATACGCAGTATTTT. It translates to CASSLEGKRGTDTQYF.

The sample holds many counts of this clonotype. The chain combines TRBV28 with TRBJ2-5; possible D gene TRBD2, 5 bases. The CDR3 runs to 12 residues. Trimming removed 10 bases from V and 1 base from J, with 10 bases in between. Germline V CDR1 and CDR2: MDHEN, SYDVKM. As DNA, the CDR3 is TGTGCCACCCGCGGGTTCCAAGAGACCCAGTACTTC. Translation: CATRGFQETQYF.

The chain couples TRBV12-3 or TRBV12-4 to TRBJ1-5; no clear D gene. V was shortened by 3 bases and J by 6 bases, with 9 bases between the two germline ends. This CDR3 spans 13 amino acids. In nucleotides, the CDR3 is TGTGCCAGCAGTTTTGAGGGAGGTCAGCCCCAGCATTTT. Translating it yields CASSFEGGQPQHF.

Regarding this clonotype: A much more abundant neighbour one base away suggests this may be a read error. The chain combines TRBV27 with TRBJ2-3, with D unresolved. CDR3 length equals 14 residues. V was cut by 2 bases and J by 2 bases, with 8 bases left in between. Germline V CDR1 and CDR2: MNHEY, SMNVEV (reference sequence). The CDR3 coding sequence is TGTGCCAGCAGTTTACCCCTAGACACAGATACGCAGTATTTT. It yields the protein CASSLPLDTDTQYF.

This clonotype was observed at least ten times. This sequence joins TRBV7-8 and TRBJ1-4, with a possible D match to TRBD1 (5 bases). CDR1 SGHVS and CDR2 FQNEAQ come from the germline V gene. This CDR3 has 12 amino acids. V shed 5 bases and J shed 7 bases, with 8 bases lying between them. CDR3 amino acids: CASSPTVEKLFF. As DNA, the CDR3 is TGTGCCAGCAGCCCGACAGTTGAAAAACTGTTTTTT.

The chain joins TRBV20-1 to TRBJ2-3, with 7 bases lining up with TRBD2. V lost 5 bases to trimming and J lost 7 bases; unmatched junction nucleotides: 15. The CDR3 extends over 15 amino acids. The germline V gene encodes CDR1 DFQATT and CDR2 SNEGSKA (reference sequence). The CDR3 DNA follows: TGCAGTGCTGCGGGTTTATGGCGGGGGTTCAATACGCAGTATTTT. Protein: CSAAGLWRGFNTQYF.

This chain uses TRBV6-1 with TRBJ1-1, with a weak D call TRBD1 (5 bases). V was trimmed by 10 bases and J by 7 bases, leaving 16 bases between them. There are 12 residues in the CDR3. Germline V gene data show CDR1 as MNHNS and CDR2 as SASEGT. The CDR3 nucleotides read TGTGCCATCGCGGGAGGGGCCGGTGAAGCTTTCTTT. It is translated as CAIAGGAGEAFF.

This clonotype was recorded a few times. The J gene is TRBJ1-2, the V gene TRBV10-3, with D perhaps TRBD1 (6 bases). This CDR3 is built from 15 residues. V shed 0 bases and J shed 0 bases, with 8 bases lying between them. Germline CDR1 ENHRY, CDR2 SYGVKD. CDR3 sequence: CAISESRTANYGYTF. The CDR3 coding sequence is TGTGCCATCAGTGAGTCAAGGACAGCTAACTATGGCTACACCTTC.

This clonotype was recorded at least ten times. CDR3 residues: CSAMLAGGRNTGELFF. The CDR3 bases are TGCAGTGCTATGCTAGCGGGGGGGCGAAACACCGGGGAGCTGTTTTTT. V usage is TRBV20-1 and J usage is TRBJ2-2; 12 nucleotides agree with TRBD2. The germline V gene has CDR1 DFQATT and CDR2 SNEGSKA (reference sequence). V was clipped by 4 bases and J by 2 bases; unmatched bases: 5. There are 16 residues in the CDR3.

This clonotype appeared many times. The rearrangement uses TRBV11-2 and TRBJ2-7; the match to TRBD1 covers 7 bases. CDR1 is SGHAT and CDR2 is FQNNGV in the germline V gene. There are 15 residues in the CDR3. V trimming: 3 bases; J trimming: 0 bases; junction bases outside the gene matches: 5. For the CDR3, the DNA is TGTGCCAGCAGCTTGGACAGGTTTATCTCCTACGAGCAGTACTTC. Residues: CASSLDRFISYEQYF.

This chain links TRBV28 with TRBJ1-5; D gene unclear. This CDR3 region has 14 residues. Germline CDR1 MDHEN, CDR2 SYDVKM. Trimming removed 10 bases at V and 10 bases at J, with 23 bases between. The CDR3 DNA is TGTGCCATCCGACCTCGTGGGCAAAGTAGCCCCCAGCATTTT. Its translation: CAIRPRGQSSPQHF. Full variable domain (outside the CDR3, taken from reference TRBV28 and TRBJ1-5): DVKVTQSSRYLVKRTGEKVFLECVQDMDHENMFWYRQDPGLGLRLIYFSYDVKMKEKGDIPEGYSVSREKKERFSLILESASTNQTSMYLCAIRPRGQSSPQHFGDGTRLSIL.